These 19 T cell receptor beta chains came from one sample sequenced in a study of shared clonotypes between healthy human individuals. The method was immunoSEQ multiplex PCR; TCRdb's version includes in-frame clones alone and lacks a portion of them. The sample records hundreds of thousands of clones, around 77% being singletons. Sequences were obtained from PBMCs. The receptors derive from a woman in her 40s in good health. Some clones in this sample may be carry-over from other donors' samples.

This clone has just one count. The chain links TRBV4-1 to TRBJ2-2; the D gene is possibly TRBD2 (5 bases). This CDR3 comprises 15 residues. Germline values: CDR1 MGHRA, CDR2 YSYEKL. Trimming stripped 6 bases from V and 6 bases from J, with 17 bases between. CDR3 residues: CASRPTSFGPGELFF. The CDR3 nucleotides are TGCGCCAGCAGACCTACTAGTTTTGGGCCCGGGGAGCTGTTTTTT.

As concerns this clone: Different DNA sequences within this sample yield the same CDR3. This chain links TRBV30 with TRBJ1-1; the D gene is possibly TRBD1 (6 bases). Germline V gene sequence: CDR1 GTSNPN, CDR2 SVGIG (reference sequence). This CDR3 has 13 residues. With 0 bases removed from V and 5 bases from J, the gap between germline ends came to 10 bases. CDR3 residues: CAWSVNRDTEAFF. The CDR3 nucleotides read TGTGCCTGGAGTGTTAACAGGGATACTGAAGCTTTCTTT. Full variable domain (missing parts from reference TRBV30 and TRBJ1-1): SQTIHQWPATLVQPVGSPLSLECTVEGTSNPNLYWYRQAAGRGLQLLFYSVGIGQISSEVPQNLSASRPQDRQFILSSKKLLLSDSGFYLCAWSVNRDTEAFFGQGTRLTVV.

The chain combines TRBV5-1 with TRBJ1-2; D possibly corresponds to TRBD1 (5 bases). The CDR3 totals 15 residues. The germline CDR1 and CDR2 sequences are SGHRS and YFSETQ. V was shortened by 1 base and J by 7 bases, with 17 bases between the two germline ends. In DNA, the CDR3 is TGCGCCAGCAGCTTGTCTGGGGGTGCGGAGGTTGGCTACACCTTC. Amino acids: CASSLSGGAEVGYTF. Complete variable domain (other parts from reference TRBV5-1 and TRBJ1-2): KAGVTQTPRYLIKTRGQQVTLSCSPISGHRSVSWYQQTPGQGLQFLFEYFSETQRNKGNFPGRFSGRQFSNSRSEMNVSTLELGDSALYLCASSLSGGAEVGYTFGSGTRLTVV.

This chain uses TRBV30 with TRBJ1-4; D unclear. The CDR3 extends over 14 amino acids. Germline V lookup: CDR1 GTSNPN, CDR2 SVGIG (reference sequence). Trimming pared 2 bases from V and 8 bases from J, leaving 15 bases between. As DNA, the CDR3 is TGTGCCTGGAGTCAAGACGTCAGAGGGGAAAAACTGTTTTTT. Translation: CAWSQDVRGEKLFF. The whole variable domain, remainder taken from reference TRBV30 and TRBJ1-4, is SQTIHQWPATLVQPVGSPLSLECTVEGTSNPNLYWYRQAAGRGLQLLFYSVGIGQISSEVPQNLSASRPQDRQFILSSKKLLLSDSGFYLCAWSQDVRGEKLFFGSGTQLSVL.

The chain employs TRBV6-5 and TRBJ2-2; tentatively, D is TRBD2 (5 bases). Germline V lookup: CDR1 MNHEY, CDR2 SVGAGI. The CDR3 is 16 amino acids. Trimming took off 6 bases at V and 4 bases at J, with 18 bases between the two ends. Here the CDR3 reads CASSYGEFFSTGELFF. CDR3 bases: TGTGCCAGCAGCTACGGGGAATTCTTTAGCACCGGGGAGCTGTTTTTT.

The chain combines TRBV29-1 with TRBJ1-1, with no clear D. Germline CDR1 reads SQVTM; CDR2 reads ANQGSEA. The CDR3 has 12 amino acids. V was shortened by 5 bases and J by 4 bases, with 11 bases between the two germline ends. Here the CDR3 reads CSVTDLGTEAFF. CDR3 bases: TGCAGCGTTACAGACCTTGGCACTGAAGCTTTCTTT.

The rearrangement links TRBV18 to TRBJ2-1; the match to TRBD2 covers 11 bases. CDR1 is KGHSH and CDR2 is LQKENI in the germline V gene. The CDR3 has 15 residues. V lost 6 bases, J lost 6 bases, and 7 bases stayed unmatched. CDR3 sequence: CASSSGTSGRNEQFF. The CDR3 region has the DNA TGTGCCAGCTCGTCCGGGACTAGCGGCCGCAATGAGCAGTTCTTC. The full variable domain, in which reference TRBV18 and TRBJ2-1 provide the parts outside the CDR3, is NAGVMQNPRHLVRRRGQEARLRCSPMKGHSHVYWYRQLPEEGLKFMVYLQKENIIDESGMPKERFSAEFPKEGPSILRIQQVVRGDSAAYFCASSSGTSGRNEQFFGPGTRLTVL.

At least ten counts were recorded for this clone. V gene TRBV2 combines with J gene TRBJ2-5; TRBD1 aligns across 8 bases. The V gene end was trimmed by 3 bases and the J gene end by 2 bases; junction bases not matched to a gene: 5. The CDR3 is made up of 15 amino acids. CDR1 and CDR2 from the germline V gene are SNHLY and FYNNEI. The CDR3 coding sequence is TGTGCCAGCAGTGATCGGGGACAGGCTCAAGAGACCCAGTACTTC. Translating gives CASSDRGQAQETQYF.

This clone occurred a few times. The chain uses TRBV29-1 and TRBJ1-1, with a tentative D call TRBD1 (6 bases). V was pared by 6 bases and J by 8 bases, with 16 bases between. Germline CDR1 is SQVTM and CDR2 is ANQGSEA. This CDR3 is built from 12 residues. The CDR3 loop reads CSVGARGAEAFF. CDR3 sequence (DNA): TGCAGCGTCGGGGCCCGGGGGGCCGAAGCTTTCTTT.

V gene TRBV28 combines with J gene TRBJ1-5; D remains unclear. CDR1 and CDR2 from the germline V gene are MDHEN and SYDVKM. The V end lost 6 bases, the J end lost 1 base, and 10 bases lay between the germline ends. The length of the CDR3 is 14 residues. The CDR3 reads CASRGRRSNQPQHF. In DNA form, the CDR3 reads TGTGCCAGCAGAGGCAGACGAAGCAATCAGCCCCAGCATTTT. Combining the CDR3 with reference TRBV28 and TRBJ1-5 gives the whole variable domain DVKVTQSSRYLVKRTGEKVFLECVQDMDHENMFWYRQDPGLGLRLIYFSYDVKMKEKGDIPEGYSVSREKKERFSLILESASTNQTSMYLCASRGRRSNQPQHFGDGTRLSIL.

As regards this clone: It differs at one base from a far larger clone, so likely a read error. Other nucleotide sequences from this sample produce the same CDR3. The chain uses TRBV7-9 and TRBJ2-1; the D is unclear. The CDR3 is 15 amino acids. From germline, CDR1 is SEHNR and CDR2 FQNEAQ (reference sequence). The V and J ends lost 1 base and 5 bases respectively, with 12 bases between them. The CDR3, as DNA: TGTGCCAGCAGCTTAGTTCCAGAGGCCCACAATGAGCAGTTCTTC. Translation gives CASSLVPEAHNEQFF.

The chain recombines TRBV7-9 with TRBJ2-7; D gene ambiguous. The V end lost 1 base, the J end lost 6 bases, and 13 bases lay between the germline ends. From germline, CDR1 is SEHNR and CDR2 FQNEAQ (reference sequence). There are 14 residues in the CDR3. The CDR3 sequence: CASSLDLRSGEQYF. In DNA form, the CDR3 reads TGTGCCAGCAGCTTAGATTTGCGTTCGGGCGAGCAGTACTTC.

V gene TRBV5-1 combines with J gene TRBJ2-2; the D gene could be TRBD1 or TRBD2 (5 bases each). Trimming cost V 7 bases and J 1 base, with 11 bases left between them. In germline, CDR1 is SGHRS, CDR2 YFSETQ. This CDR3 spans 14 amino acids. In DNA form, the CDR3 reads TGCGCCAGCGGGGCAGGAGGGAACACCGGGGAGCTGTTTTTT. As protein: CASGAGGNTGELFF.

The chain recombines TRBV6-6 with TRBJ2-1; 11 bases match TRBD2. The CDR3 consists of 15 residues. Germline CDR1 MNHNY, CDR2 SVGAGI (reference sequence). V trimming: 5 bases; J trimming: 6 bases; junction bases outside the gene matches: 6. CDR3: CASSLIAGGVNEQFF. CDR3 DNA sequence: TGTGCCAGCAGTCTAATAGCGGGAGGGGTCAATGAGCAGTTCTTC.

This clone has a single count. The chain employs TRBV18 and TRBJ1-2, with unresolved D. The germline V gene has CDR1 KGHSH and CDR2 LQKENI. Deletions cut 2 bases from V and 2 bases from J, with 9 bases between. This CDR3 is built from 14 residues. Here the CDR3 DNA reads TGTGCCAGCTCACCAACGACGGTGAACTATGGCTACACCTTC. Encoded protein: CASSPTTVNYGYTF.

Turning to this clone: A much more abundant neighbour one base away suggests this may be a read error. The chain carries TRBV11-2 and TRBJ1-1; the D is unclear. The germline V gene has CDR1 SGHAT and CDR2 FQNNGV. V lost 3 bases to trimming and J lost 0 bases, with 5 bases between them. The CDR3 consists of 13 residues. The CDR3 is CASSLQVNTEAFF. CDR3 nucleotides: TGTGCCAGCAGCTTGCAGGTGAACACTGAAGCTTTCTTT.

The chain is built from TRBV30 and TRBJ1-5; no clear D. This CDR3 is 16 amino acids long. The V end lost 2 bases, the J end lost 0 bases, and 14 bases lay between the germline ends. CDR1 GTSNPN and CDR2 SVGIG come from the germline V gene (reference sequence). The CDR3 loop reads CAWSLAGAYSNQPQHF. CDR3 sequence (DNA): TGTGCCTGGAGTTTAGCCGGAGCTTATAGCAATCAGCCCCAGCATTTT.

Comments on this clone: This sample also contains other DNA sequences that code for the same CDR3. CDR3 DNA: TGTGCCAGCTCCCCCGCGGCCGACACAGATACGCAGTATTTT. Amino acid sequence: CASSPAADTDTQYF. This chain links TRBV18 with TRBJ2-3; D gene uncertain. The length of the CDR3 is 14 residues. V gave up 6 bases and J gave up 2 bases, with 12 bases separating them. Germline-derived CDR1 and CDR2 are KGHSH and LQKENI.

The rearrangement uses TRBV6-4 and TRBJ2-1; possibly TRBD1 or TRBD2 for D (5 bases each). The CDR3 has 15 residues. V was trimmed by 2 bases and J by 8 bases, leaving 16 bases between them. Germline V CDR1 and CDR2: MRHNA, SNTAGT. The CDR3 spells CASSDEGGGLDEQFF. CDR3 coding DNA: TGTGCCAGCAGTGACGAGGGTGGGGGATTGGATGAGCAGTTCTTC.